This TCR beta chain was sequenced in a study of blood T cell repertoires in COVID-19. At the level of the study: The study drew acute and convalescent COVID-19 samples from the United States, Italy and Spain. T cells, B-cell-depleted T cells, or PBMCs supplied cDNA or gDNA.

Original methodology: Estimated nucleated cell counts came from reference gene primer amplification. TCRdb's copy holds only in-frame clones and misses some; the assay was immunoSEQ multiplex PCR. V, J and clone size derive from that table, while D and trimming were established from the DNA sequence. The sample records over 250,000 clones, around 85% being singletons. With 3 bases clipped from V and 3 bases from J, the junction kept 5 bases outside the gene matches. CDR3 size: 15 residues. CDR1 SGDLS and CDR2 YYNGEE come from the germline V gene. The sequence was obtained from a woman aged 70-85 years with acute or convalescent COVID-19. The sequenced material came from peripheral blood. The chain couples TRBV9 to TRBJ1-4, with 7 positions matching TRBD1. The CDR3 region has the DNA TGTGCCAGCAGCGCCGCAGGGGGGCCTAATGAAAAACTGTTTTTT. It is translated as CASSAAGGPNEKLFF.